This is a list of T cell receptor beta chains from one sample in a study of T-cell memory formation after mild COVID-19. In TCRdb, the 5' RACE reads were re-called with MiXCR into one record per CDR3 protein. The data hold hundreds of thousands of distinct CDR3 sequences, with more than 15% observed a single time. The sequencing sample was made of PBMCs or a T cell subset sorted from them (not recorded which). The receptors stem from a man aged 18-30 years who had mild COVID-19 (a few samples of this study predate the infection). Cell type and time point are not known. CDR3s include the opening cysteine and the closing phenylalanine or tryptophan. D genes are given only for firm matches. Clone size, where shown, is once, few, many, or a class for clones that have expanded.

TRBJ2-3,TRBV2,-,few,CASSDGQEEDTQYF,TGTGCCAGCAGTGACGGCCAGGAGGAAGATACGCAGTATTTT
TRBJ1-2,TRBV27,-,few,CASSFGRSYGYTF,TGTGCCAGCAGTTTCGGAAGGAGCTATGGCTACACCTTC
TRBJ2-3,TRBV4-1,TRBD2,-,CASSQSTSGGSTDTQYF,TGCGCCAGCAGCCAGTCGACTAGCGGGGGCTCCACAGATACGCAGTATTTT
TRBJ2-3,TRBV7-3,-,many,CASSQGADTQYF,TGTGCCAGCAGCCAAGGCGCAGATACGCAGTATTTT
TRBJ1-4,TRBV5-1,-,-,CASSLEANEKLFF,TGCGCCAGCAGCTTGGAGGCTAATGAAAAACTGTTTTTT
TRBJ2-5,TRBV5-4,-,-,CASSLESGTWETQYF,TGTGCCAGCAGCTTAGAATCCGGGACTTGGGAGACCCAGTACTTC
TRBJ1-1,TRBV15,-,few,CATTWGKNTEAFF,TGTGCCACCACCTGGGGGAAAAACACTGAAGCTTTCTTT
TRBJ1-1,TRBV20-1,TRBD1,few,CSADSDRVNTEAFF,TGCAGTGCGGACAGCGACAGGGTGAACACTGAAGCTTTCTTT
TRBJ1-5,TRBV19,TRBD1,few,CASNRGGGSNQPQHF,TGTGCCAGTAACAGGGGCGGGGGTAGCAATCAGCCCCAGCATTTT
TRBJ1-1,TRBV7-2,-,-,CASIPAGGRTEAFF,TGTGCCAGCATCCCCGCGGGAGGGCGGACTGAAGCTTTCTTT
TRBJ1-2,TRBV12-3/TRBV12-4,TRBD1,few,CASSYGTGGSTGYTF,TGTGCCAGCAGTTATGGGACAGGGGGCTCCACTGGCTACACCTTC
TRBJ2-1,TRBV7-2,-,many,CASSLSGNHEQFF,TGTGCCAGCAGCTTATCTGGGAATCATGAGCAGTTCTTC
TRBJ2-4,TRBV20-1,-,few,CSASHIGDDSGIQYF,TGCAGTGCTAGCCATATCGGGGACGATTCAGGCATTCAGTACTTC
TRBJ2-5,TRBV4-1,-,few,CASSQDGAGQETQYF,TGCGCCAGCAGCCAGGACGGTGCAGGGCAAGAGACCCAGTACTTC
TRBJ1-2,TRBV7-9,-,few,CASSPTGIGSGYTF,TGTGCCAGCAGCCCTACAGGGATAGGCTCTGGCTACACCTTC
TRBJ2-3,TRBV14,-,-,CASSQAPGGADTQYF,TGTGCCAGCAGCCAAGCTCCTGGGGGAGCAGATACGCAGTATTTT
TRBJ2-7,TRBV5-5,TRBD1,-,CASSAVGQGASEQYF,TGTGCCAGCAGCGCAGTGGGACAGGGGGCCTCCGAGCAGTACTTC
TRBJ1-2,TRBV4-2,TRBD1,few,CASSHPTGPNYGYTF,TGTGCCAGCAGCCACCCGACAGGGCCCAACTATGGCTACACCTTC
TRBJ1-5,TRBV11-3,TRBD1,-,CASSSAPGQANQPQHF,TGTGCCAGCAGCTCCGCCCCGGGACAGGCGAATCAGCCCCAGCATTTT
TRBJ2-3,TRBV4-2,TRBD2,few,CASGTSGGDTDTQYF,TGTGCCAGCGGTACTAGCGGGGGGGACACAGATACGCAGTATTTT
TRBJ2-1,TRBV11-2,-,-,CASSLLTASYNEQFF,TGTGCCAGCAGCTTGCTCACAGCCTCCTACAATGAGCAGTTCTTC
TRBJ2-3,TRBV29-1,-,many,CSVGRILGPADTQYF,TGCAGCGTTGGCCGAATCCTAGGTCCCGCAGATACGCAGTATTTT
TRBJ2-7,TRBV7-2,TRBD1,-,CASSTRGAGQGSYEQYF,TGTGCCAGCAGCACGCGTGGGGCGGGACAGGGTTCCTACGAGCAGTACTTC
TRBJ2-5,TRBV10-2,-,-,CASSEGVGAIQETQYF,TGCGCCAGCAGTGAGGGGGTAGGGGCGATTCAAGAGACCCAGTACTTC
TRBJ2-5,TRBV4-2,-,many,CASSQGMTGGGETQYF,TGTGCCAGCAGCCAAGGAATGACGGGGGGCGGTGAGACCCAGTACTTC
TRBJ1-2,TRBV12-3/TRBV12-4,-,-,CASNRDIYGYTF,TGTGCCAGCAATCGGGACATTTATGGCTACACCTTC
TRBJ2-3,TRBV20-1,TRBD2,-,CSARGTSALTDTQYF,TGCAGTGCTAGAGGGACTAGCGCACTCACAGATACGCAGTATTTT
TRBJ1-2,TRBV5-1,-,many,CASSPPGNYGYTF,TGCGCCAGCAGCCCCCCAGGCAACTATGGCTACACCTTC